This is a list of T cell receptor beta chains from one sample in a study of T cell responses to AZD1222 COVID-19 vaccine. Measured with immunoSEQ multiplex PCR; TCRdb has only the in-frame clones, and not every one. The profile shows roughly 140,000 clones, more than 75% of them singletons. The material was peripheral blood, obtained 28 days after the second AZD1222 dose. All receptors derive from an adult who received the AZD1222 COVID-19 vaccine. CDR3s include the opening cysteine and the closing phenylalanine or tryptophan. D genes are given only for firm matches. For some rows the clone size is stated as once, few or many, or as a class when expanded; others skip it.

V: TRBV9
D: TRBD2
length: 16
size: once
J: TRBJ2-2
DNA: TGTGCCAGCAGCTTACTAGCGGGAGGGAACACCGGGGAGCTGTTTTTT
CDR3: CASSLLAGGNTGELFF

V: TRBV7-6
D: TRBD1
length: 16
size: NA
J: TRBJ1-4
DNA: TGTGCCAGCAGCTTAGCCCGGACAGGGATGGGGGAAAAACTGTTTTTT
CDR3: CASSLARTGMGEKLFF

V: TRBV5-1
D: TRBD1
length: 12
size: NA
J: TRBJ2-7
DNA: TGCGCCAGCACCGGGACAGGCTACGAGCAGTACTTC
CDR3: CASTGTGYEQYF

V: TRBV19
D: NA
length: 15
size: NA
J: TRBJ2-1
DNA: TGTGCCAGTAGTTCCGGGACTTTGCTCTACAATGAGCAGTTCTTC
CDR3: CASSSGTLLYNEQFF

V: TRBV5-1
D: NA
length: 15
size: NA
J: TRBJ1-1
DNA: TGCGCCAGCAGCACGGCCGGGAGTATGAACACTGAAGCTTTCTTT
CDR3: CASSTAGSMNTEAFF

V: TRBV7-2
D: NA
length: 15
size: NA
J: TRBJ1-1
DNA: TGTGCCAGCAGCTTAGCGTCGGGCCTCCACACTGAAGCTTTCTTT
CDR3: CASSLASGLHTEAFF

V: TRBV5-6
D: NA
length: 16
size: NA
J: TRBJ2-7
DNA: TGTGCCAGCAGCTTCGACGCGGGACGTATCTCCTACGAGCAGTACTTC
CDR3: CASSFDAGRISYEQYF

V: TRBV6-6
D: TRBD1
length: 16
size: NA
J: TRBJ2-1
DNA: TGTGCCAGCGGAAAACTACAGGGGAGCTCCTACAATGAGCAGTTCTTC
CDR3: CASGKLQGSSYNEQFF

V: TRBV7-9
D: TRBD1
length: 14
size: NA
J: TRBJ1-4
DNA: TGTGCCAGCAGCTCGGGACAGCCCCTCGCATCTCTGTTTTTT
CDR3: CASSSGQPLASLFF

V: TRBV10-3
D: NA
length: 12
size: NA
J: TRBJ1-3
DNA: TGTGCCATACAGAGCTCTGGAAACACCATATATTTT
CDR3: CAIQSSGNTIYF

V: TRBV4-2
D: TRBD1
length: 17
size: NA
J: TRBJ1-2
DNA: TGTGCCAGCAGCCAAGAGGGCGGACAGGGGGCGATCTATGGCTACACCTTC
CDR3: CASSQEGGQGAIYGYTF

V: TRBV19
D: TRBD2
length: 16
size: NA
J: TRBJ2-2
DNA: TGTGCCAGTAGACCAAGCGGGAGGGCCGAAATGGGGGAGCTGTTTTTT
CDR3: CASRPSGRAEMGELFF

V: TRBV4-1
D: NA
length: 14
size: many
J: TRBJ2-1
DNA: TGCGCCAGCAGCCAAGAAGAAAGCTACAATGAGCAGTTCTTC
CDR3: CASSQEESYNEQFF

V: TRBV27
D: TRBD2
length: 14
size: NA
J: TRBJ2-7
DNA: TGTGCCAGCAGTTTACGGCGACTAGCTGGCGAGCAGTACTTC
CDR3: CASSLRRLAGEQYF

V: TRBV28
D: TRBD1
length: 17
size: once
J: TRBJ2-3
DNA: TGTGCCAGCAGTCCTGGGGGACAGGGGATTTCCCGAGATACGCAGTATTTT
CDR3: CASSPGGQGISRDTQYF

V: TRBV28
D: NA
length: 16
size: few
J: TRBJ1-1
DNA: TGTGCCAGCAGTTTATCCGCCGGCCCAATGAACACTGAAGCTTTCTTT
CDR3: CASSLSAGPMNTEAFF

V: TRBV7-2
D: TRBD1
length: 16
size: NA
J: TRBJ2-1
DNA: TGTGCCAGCAGCCCCGGGACAGGGGGGGATTTCAATGAGCAGTTCTTC
CDR3: CASSPGTGGDFNEQFF

V: TRBV27
D: TRBD1
length: 16
size: NA
J: TRBJ2-1
DNA: TGTGCCAGCACATCCGGGACTACTGGGACAGGGGGTGAGCAGTTCTTC
CDR3: CASTSGTTGTGGEQFF

V: TRBV10-2
D: TRBD2
length: 14
size: NA
J: TRBJ2-1
DNA: TGCGCCAGCAGTGAGATAGCGGGAGAGGGTGAGCAGTTCTTC
CDR3: CASSEIAGEGEQFF

V: TRBV4-3
D: NA
length: 16
size: NA
J: TRBJ1-6
DNA: TGCGCCAGCAGCCAAGACTCGGACGGGAGAAATTCACCCCTCCACTTT
CDR3: CASSQDSDGRNSPLHF

V: TRBV2
D: NA
length: 13
size: NA
J: TRBJ1-4
DNA: TGTGCCAGCCTGAGGGCATTGGGGGAAAAACTGTTTTTT
CDR3: CASLRALGEKLFF

V: TRBV28
D: NA
length: 12
size: NA
J: TRBJ1-5
DNA: TGTGCCAGCAACACAGGGCTTCAGCCCCAGCATTTT
CDR3: CASNTGLQPQHF